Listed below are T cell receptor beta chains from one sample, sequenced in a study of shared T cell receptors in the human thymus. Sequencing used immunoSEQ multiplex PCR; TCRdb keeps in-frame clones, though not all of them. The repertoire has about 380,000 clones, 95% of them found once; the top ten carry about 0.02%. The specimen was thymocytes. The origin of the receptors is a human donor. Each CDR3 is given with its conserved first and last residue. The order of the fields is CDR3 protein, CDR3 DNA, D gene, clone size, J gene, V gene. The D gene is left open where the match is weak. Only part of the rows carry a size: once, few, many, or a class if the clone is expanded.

CDR3: CASSGLMAGANEKLFF
DNA: TGTGCCAGCAGCGGGTTAATGGCGGGCGCAAATGAAAAACTGTTTTTT
D: NA
size: NA
J: TRBJ1-4
V: TRBV7-8

CDR3: CASSPTPPYEQYF
DNA: TGTGCCAGCTCGCCAACTCCCCCCTACGAGCAGTACTTC
D: NA
size: NA
J: TRBJ2-7
V: TRBV7-3

CDR3: CATPLHGSTDTQYF
DNA: TGTGCCACTCCTCTTCACGGGAGCACAGATACGCAGTATTTT
D: NA
size: NA
J: TRBJ2-3
V: TRBV5-3

CDR3: CASSIDPGHRLETQYF
DNA: TGTGCCAGTAGTATAGACCCGGGACACCGATTGGAGACCCAGTACTTC
D: NA
size: NA
J: TRBJ2-5
V: TRBV19

CDR3: CASSVAFGELFF
DNA: TGTGCCAGCAGCGTAGCTTTCGGGGAGCTGTTTTTT
D: NA
size: NA
J: TRBJ2-2
V: TRBV9

CDR3: CASSAGTGFIYEQYF
DNA: TGTGCCAGCAGCGCCGGGACAGGGTTTATTTACGAGCAGTACTTC
D: TRBD1
size: NA
J: TRBJ2-7
V: TRBV5-4

CDR3: CASSQASTRETQYF
DNA: TGTGCCAGCAGCCAAGCGAGCACCCGCGAGACCCAGTACTTC
D: NA
size: NA
J: TRBJ2-5
V: TRBV4-2

CDR3: CASSDPRDRLYEQYF
DNA: TGCGCCAGCAGCGACCCCCGGGACAGGCTTTACGAGCAGTACTTC
D: TRBD1
size: NA
J: TRBJ2-7
V: TRBV5-1

CDR3: CASAYVRSTGELFF
DNA: TGTGCCAGCGCCTACGTCAGGTCCACCGGGGAGCTGTTTTTT
D: NA
size: NA
J: TRBJ2-2
V: TRBV5-5

CDR3: CASSPDYRGTEAFF
DNA: TGCGCCAGCAGCCCTGACTACAGGGGCACTGAAGCTTTCTTT
D: TRBD1
size: NA
J: TRBJ1-1
V: TRBV5-1

CDR3: CASSVDGAPPGETQYF
DNA: TGCGCCAGCAGCGTGGACGGGGCCCCCCCAGGAGAGACCCAGTACTTC
D: NA
size: NA
J: TRBJ2-5
V: TRBV5-1

CDR3: CASSSTGTSGRREETQYF
DNA: TGTGCCAGCAGCTCCACCGGGACTAGCGGGAGGAGGGAAGAGACCCAGTACTTC
D: TRBD2
size: NA
J: TRBJ2-5
V: TRBV9

CDR3: CASSPQGTGNTIYF
DNA: TGTGCCAGCAGTCCACAGGGGACTGGAAACACCATATATTTT
D: TRBD1
size: NA
J: TRBJ1-3
V: TRBV2

CDR3: CASSRAYEQYF
DNA: TGTGCCAGCAGCCGTGCTTACGAGCAGTACTTC
D: NA
size: NA
J: TRBJ2-7
V: TRBV7-2

CDR3: CASSQQGYNQPQHF
DNA: TGCGCCAGCAGTCAACAGGGCTACAATCAGCCCCAGCATTTT
D: NA
size: NA
J: TRBJ1-5
V: TRBV10-1

CDR3: CASSGPGGGRRQETQYF
DNA: TGTGCCAGCAGTGGCCCAGGGGGCGGTAGAAGGCAAGAGACCCAGTACTTC
D: TRBD1
size: NA
J: TRBJ2-5
V: TRBV6-1

CDR3: CAWNQLDRGSARGSEQFF
DNA: TGTGCCTGGAACCAATTGGACAGGGGCAGCGCGCGCGGGAGTGAGCAGTTCTTC
D: TRBD1
size: NA
J: TRBJ2-1
V: TRBV30

CDR3: CASSPAGQGNYNEQFF
DNA: TGTGCCAGTAGTCCGGCGGGACAGGGTAACTACAATGAGCAGTTCTTC
D: TRBD1
size: NA
J: TRBJ2-1
V: TRBV19

CDR3: CASSLTGLFAVGYEQYF
DNA: TGTGCCAGCAGCTTGACAGGGCTGTTCGCTGTAGGCTACGAGCAGTACTTC
D: NA
size: NA
J: TRBJ2-7
V: TRBV5-6

CDR3: CASSLAVASGNTIYF
DNA: TGTGCCAGCAGCTTGGCAGTTGCCTCTGGAAACACCATATATTTT
D: NA
size: NA
J: TRBJ1-3
V: TRBV5-8

CDR3: CASSLGRDRSYEQYF
DNA: TGTGCCAGCAGTTTAGGGAGGGACCGCTCCTACGAGCAGTACTTC
D: TRBD2
size: NA
J: TRBJ2-7
V: TRBV27

CDR3: CAWSIIPGERDYGYTF
DNA: TGTGCCTGGAGTATCATTCCGGGGGAAAGGGACTATGGCTACACCTTC
D: NA
size: NA
J: TRBJ1-2
V: TRBV30

CDR3: CASSPKQGMNTEAFF
DNA: TGTGCCAGCAGCCCAAAACAGGGGATGAACACTGAAGCTTTCTTT
D: TRBD1
size: NA
J: TRBJ1-1
V: TRBV11-1

CDR3: CASSPAEGIEVEDTQYF
DNA: TGTGCCAGCAGTCCCGCCGAGGGGATAGAGGTAGAAGATACGCAGTATTTT
D: NA
size: NA
J: TRBJ2-3
V: TRBV5-6

CDR3: CASSPIGTTATGELFF
DNA: TGTGCCAGCAGCCCAATCGGGACTACAGCCACCGGGGAGCTGTTTTTT
D: TRBD2
size: NA
J: TRBJ2-2
V: TRBV27

CDR3: CASSIILRTASYEQYF
DNA: TGTGCCAGTAGTATAATCCTGAGGACAGCTTCCTACGAGCAGTACTTC
D: NA
size: NA
J: TRBJ2-7
V: TRBV19

CDR3: CASSLGAGRAEETQYF
DNA: TGTGCCAGCAGCTTAGGGGCGGGCAGGGCTGAAGAGACCCAGTACTTC
D: NA
size: NA
J: TRBJ2-5
V: TRBV7-9

CDR3: CASSQPVAGESYGYTF
DNA: TGCGCCAGCAGCCAGCCAGTGGCAGGGGAGAGCTATGGCTACACCTTC
D: NA
size: NA
J: TRBJ1-2
V: TRBV4-1

CDR3: CASSQQRTGTGDCEQYF
DNA: TGTGCCAGCAGCCAACAGAGGACCGGGACAGGGGATTGTGAGCAGTACTTC
D: TRBD1
size: NA
J: TRBJ2-7
V: TRBV28

CDR3: CASSFIRGCYNEQFF
DNA: TGTGCCAGCAGCTTTATCAGGGGGTGTTACAATGAGCAGTTCTTC
D: TRBD1
size: NA
J: TRBJ2-1
V: TRBV7-2

CDR3: CASSRDRLIRVTQYF
DNA: TGTGCCAGCAGCCGGGATAGACTTATTAGAGTGACCCAGTACTTC
D: NA
size: NA
J: TRBJ2-5
V: TRBV5-6

CDR3: CASSNTGTYGYTF
DNA: TGTGCCAGTAGTAATACCGGGACATATGGCTACACCTTC
D: NA
size: NA
J: TRBJ1-2
V: TRBV19

CDR3: CARRDRERFEAFF
DNA: TGTGCCCGGAGGGACAGGGAACGATTTGAAGCTTTCTTT
D: TRBD1
size: few
J: TRBJ1-1
V: TRBV30

CDR3: CASGHITNYGYTF
DNA: TGTGCCAGTGGACATATCACCAACTATGGCTACACCTTC
D: NA
size: NA
J: TRBJ1-2
V: TRBV28

CDR3: CASTSRLVMDTGELFF
DNA: TGTGCCAGCACTTCGCGACTAGTTATGGACACCGGGGAGCTGTTTTTT
D: NA
size: NA
J: TRBJ2-2
V: TRBV9

CDR3: CSAGGLEKLFF
DNA: TGCAGCGCTGGCGGGCTAGAAAAACTGTTTTTT
D: NA
size: few
J: TRBJ1-4
V: TRBV29-1

CDR3: CASSLETGTSGSNEQFF
DNA: TGTGCCAGCAGCTTAGAGACCGGGACTAGCGGGAGCAATGAGCAGTTCTTC
D: TRBD2
size: NA
J: TRBJ2-1
V: TRBV7-2

CDR3: CASSSSTGTAIQFF
DNA: TGTGCCAGCAGCTCCTCTACCGGGACAGCGATCCAGTTCTTC
D: TRBD1
size: once
J: TRBJ2-1
V: TRBV7-2

CDR3: CASSMTGINSPLHF
DNA: TGTGCCAGCAGCATGACAGGAATTAATTCACCCCTCCACTTT
D: NA
size: NA
J: TRBJ1-6
V: TRBV7-9

CDR3: CASSSYTDFWGSTEAFF
DNA: TGTGCCAGCAGTTCCTACACAGATTTCTGGGGCAGCACTGAAGCTTTCTTT
D: NA
size: NA
J: TRBJ1-1
V: TRBV28

CDR3: CASSLDLPLDEQFF
DNA: TGTGCCAGCAGCTTAGATCTCCCGCTTGATGAGCAGTTCTTC
D: NA
size: NA
J: TRBJ2-1
V: TRBV11-2

CDR3: CASSTGTDPYEQYF
DNA: TGTGCCAGCAGCACCGGGACGGATCCCTACGAGCAGTACTTC
D: NA
size: NA
J: TRBJ2-7
V: TRBV27

CDR3: CASIPRGEPYSNQPQHF
DNA: TGTGCCAGCATTCCCAGGGGGGAACCCTATAGCAATCAGCCCCAGCATTTT
D: TRBD1
size: NA
J: TRBJ1-5
V: TRBV5-8

CDR3: CASSQPLTGGETQYF
DNA: TGTGCCAGCAGCCAGCCCCTGACGGGGGGGGAGACCCAGTACTTC
D: TRBD2
size: NA
J: TRBJ2-5
V: TRBV4-2

CDR3: CASSQGGAVQPQHF
DNA: TGTGCCAGCAGCCAAGGGGGGGCGGTTCAGCCCCAGCATTTT
D: NA
size: few
J: TRBJ1-5
V: TRBV4-2

CDR3: CASSEFGREYMNEQFF
DNA: TGTGCCAGCAGTGAATTCGGGCGGGAGTATATGAATGAGCAGTTCTTC
D: TRBD2
size: NA
J: TRBJ2-1
V: TRBV25-1

CDR3: CASSFGTGQEYYGYTF
DNA: TGTGCCAGCAGCTTCGGGACAGGGCAAGAGTACTATGGCTACACCTTC
D: TRBD1
size: few
J: TRBJ1-2
V: TRBV5-5

CDR3: CASSFRDTTTNEKLFF
DNA: TGTGCCAGCAGCTTCCGGGACACGACAACTAATGAAAAACTGTTTTTT
D: NA
size: NA
J: TRBJ1-4
V: TRBV7-8

CDR3: CASSGRSGTDTQYF
DNA: TGTGCCAGCAGTGGACGGTCGGGCACAGATACGCAGTATTTT
D: NA
size: once
J: TRBJ2-3
V: TRBV6-4

CDR3: CASGRGGVSTDTQYF
DNA: TGCGCCAGCGGGAGGGGCGGAGTCAGCACAGATACGCAGTATTTT
D: TRBD2
size: NA
J: TRBJ2-3
V: TRBV5-1

CDR3: CASRHGQGYGYTF
DNA: TGTGCCAGTAGACACGGACAGGGCTATGGCTACACCTTC
D: TRBD1
size: NA
J: TRBJ1-2
V: TRBV19

CDR3: CASSEQGLAEQYEQYF
DNA: TGTGCCAGCAGCGAGCAGGGACTAGCGGAACAGTACGAGCAGTACTTC
D: TRBD2
size: NA
J: TRBJ2-7
V: TRBV5-4

CDR3: CASSPRDSLTGELFF
DNA: TGTGCCAGCAGCCCTAGGGACTCCCTCACCGGGGAGCTGTTTTTT
D: NA
size: NA
J: TRBJ2-2
V: TRBV7-9